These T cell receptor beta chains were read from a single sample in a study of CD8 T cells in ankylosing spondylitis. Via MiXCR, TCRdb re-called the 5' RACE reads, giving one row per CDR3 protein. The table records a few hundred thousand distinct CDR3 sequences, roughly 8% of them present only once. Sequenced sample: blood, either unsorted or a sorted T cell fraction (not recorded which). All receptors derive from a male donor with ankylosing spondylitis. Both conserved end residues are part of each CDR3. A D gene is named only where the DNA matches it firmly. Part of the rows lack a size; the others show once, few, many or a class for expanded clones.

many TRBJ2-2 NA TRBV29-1 TGCAGCGTTGGTGGACAATCGAACACCGGGGAGCTGTTTTTT CSVGGQSNTGELFF
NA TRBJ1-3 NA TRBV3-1 TGTGCCAGCAGTGGGGACATCGGAAACACCATATATTTT CASSGDIGNTIYF
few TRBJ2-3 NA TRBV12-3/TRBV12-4 TGTGCCAGCAGTTTCCAGACAGGCACAGATACGCAGTATTTT CASSFQTGTDTQYF
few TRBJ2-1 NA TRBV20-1 TGCAGTGCTAGGGGCCCGAACTACAATGAGCAGTTCTTC CSARGPNYNEQFF
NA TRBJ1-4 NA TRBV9 TGTGCCAGCAGCGTAGGGTCAGGGCCAACTAATGAAAAACTGTTTTTT CASSVGSGPTNEKLFF
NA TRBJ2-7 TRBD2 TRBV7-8 TGTGCCAGCAGCTTAGGACTAGCGGGAGTATCCTACGAGCAGTACTTC CASSLGLAGVSYEQYF
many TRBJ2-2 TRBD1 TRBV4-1 TGCGCCAGCAGCCAAGATCCGGGGACAGGGGGTATCACCGGGGAGCTGTTTTTT CASSQDPGTGGITGELFF
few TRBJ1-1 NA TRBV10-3 TGTGCCATCAGTGATCGGGGGAGACAGAACACTGAAGCTTTCTTT CAISDRGRQNTEAFF
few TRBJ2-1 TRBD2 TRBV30 TGTGCCTGGAGTGCTACCCCGGGAGGTTCCTACAATGAGCAGTTCTTC CAWSATPGGSYNEQFF
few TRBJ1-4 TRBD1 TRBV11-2 TGTGCCAGCAGCCACGGACAGGGTTTTGAAAAACTGTTTTTT CASSHGQGFEKLFF
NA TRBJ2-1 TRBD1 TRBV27 TGTGCCAGCAGTTTAACACAGGGGGTGGGCAATGAGCAGTTCTTC CASSLTQGVGNEQFF
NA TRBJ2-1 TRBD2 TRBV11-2 TGTGCCAGCAGCTTAACCTCCCTAGCGGGGCCCTACAATGAGCAGTTCTTC CASSLTSLAGPYNEQFF
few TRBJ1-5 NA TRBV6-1 TGTGCCAGCAGCCGTCGGGGGGGGATTGGCAATCAGCCCCAGCATTTT CASSRRGGIGNQPQHF
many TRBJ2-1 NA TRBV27 TGTGCCAGCAGACAGTGGGCCTGGGATGAGCAGTTCTTC CASRQWAWDEQFF
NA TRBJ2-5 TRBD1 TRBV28 TGTGCCAGCAGTCCCTTAACAGGGGCGGAAGAGACCCAGTACTTC CASSPLTGAEETQYF
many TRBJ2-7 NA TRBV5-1 TGCGCCAGCAGCTTTGGTCCGAGGAGAAACGAGCAGTACTTC CASSFGPRRNEQYF
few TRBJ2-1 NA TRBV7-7 TGTGCTAGCAGCCCCTCGACAGGCCAAGGGTACAATGAGCAGTTCTTC CASSPSTGQGYNEQFF
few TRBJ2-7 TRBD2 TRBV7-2 TGTGCCAGCAGCTTAATTAGCGGGAGTATCTACGAGCAGTACTTC CASSLISGSIYEQYF
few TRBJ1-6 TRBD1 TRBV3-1 TGTGCCAGCAGCCAAGTGACAGGGGAGAATTCACCCCTCCACTTT CASSQVTGENSPLHF
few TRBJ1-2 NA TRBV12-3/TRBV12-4 TGTGCCAGCAGTTTCGCAGGGGCGGGAGGCTACACCTTC CASSFAGAGGYTF
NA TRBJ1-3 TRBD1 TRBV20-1 TGCAGTGCTAGAACAGGGGACAGAAACACCATATATTTT CSARTGDRNTIYF
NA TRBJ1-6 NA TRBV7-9 TGTGCCAGCAGCTTTAATAGGGGGAATTCACCCCTCCACTTT CASSFNRGNSPLHF
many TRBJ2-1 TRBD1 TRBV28 TGTGCCAGCAGTTACCAGGGGGCCCGGAAATACAATGAGCAGTTCTTC CASSYQGARKYNEQFF
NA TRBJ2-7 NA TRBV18 TGTGCCAGCTCACCGAACGGGAGACAAAGGTACGAGCAGTACTTC CASSPNGRQRYEQYF
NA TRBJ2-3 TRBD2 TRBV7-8 TGTGCCAGCAGCACGCGGACTAGGGTAGATACGCAGTATTTT CASSTRTRVDTQYF
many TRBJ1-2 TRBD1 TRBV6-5 TGTGCCAGCAGTTACGACCCCGGCAGGGGGCACGGCTACACCTTC CASSYDPGRGHGYTF
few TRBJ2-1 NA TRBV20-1 TGCAGTGCTAGAGATATGGGCAGGCGGGATGAGCAGTTCTTC CSARDMGRRDEQFF
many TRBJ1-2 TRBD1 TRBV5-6 TGTGCCAGCAGCTGGAGAGGACAGGGCCTTAACTATGGCTACACCTTC CASSWRGQGLNYGYTF
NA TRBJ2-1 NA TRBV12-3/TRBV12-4 TGTGCCAGCAGTTTCCTGGAACACAATGAGCAGTTCTTC CASSFLEHNEQFF
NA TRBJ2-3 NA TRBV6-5 TGTGCCAGCAGTTCGGGCGGCAGTATCACAGATACGCAGTATTTT CASSSGGSITDTQYF
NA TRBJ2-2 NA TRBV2 TGTGCCAGCAGTGCCCCCCACGGGGAGCTGTTTTTT CASSAPHGELFF
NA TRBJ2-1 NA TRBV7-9 TGTGCCAGCAGCCAAAGGGACTCAGGTCTCAATGAGCAGTTCTTC CASSQRDSGLNEQFF
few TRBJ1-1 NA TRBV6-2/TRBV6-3 TGTGCCAGCAGTTACTCCGAACAGGGCACTGAAGCTTTCTTT CASSYSEQGTEAFF
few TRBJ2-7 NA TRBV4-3 TGCGCCAGCAGCCAAGATCTTGGGATCCTGAGCTACGAGCAGTACTTC CASSQDLGILSYEQYF
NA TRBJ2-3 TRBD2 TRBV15 TGTGCCACCAGCGGACTAGCGGGAGGAGATACGCAGTATTTT CATSGLAGGDTQYF
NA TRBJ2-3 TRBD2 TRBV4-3 TGCGCCAGCAGCCAAGAAGTGCGAGCGGGAGGGACCGCGCAGTATTTT CASSQEVRAGGTAQYF
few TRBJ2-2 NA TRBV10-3 TGTGCCATCAGTGAGGGGTCCGGGGAGCTGTTTTTT CAISEGSGELFF
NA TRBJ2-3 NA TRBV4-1 TGCGCCAGCAGCCGCCCCGGGGGAGCCAGAGAGGCAGATACGCAGTATTTT CASSRPGGAREADTQYF
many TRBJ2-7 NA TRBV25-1 TGTGCCAGCAGTGAACAGGGGCGGAACGAGCAGTACTTC CASSEQGRNEQYF
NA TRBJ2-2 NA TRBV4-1 TGCGCCAGCTATAAGGGTGGCGCGGGCACCGGGGAGCTGTTTTTT CASYKGGAGTGELFF
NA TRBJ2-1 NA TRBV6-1 TGTGCCAGCAGAGTAGCGGTCTCCTACAATGAGCAGTTCTTC CASRVAVSYNEQFF
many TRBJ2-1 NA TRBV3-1 TGTGCCAGCAGCCATAAAGCTTCCGGGAGCTCCTACAATGAGCAGTTCTTC CASSHKASGSSYNEQFF